What follows describes a single T cell receptor (beta chain). The sample belongs to a study of blood T cell repertoires in COVID-19. Study background: Samples of COVID-19 (acute and convalescent) were obtained from the United States, Italy and Spain. Sources were T cells, B-cell-depleted T cells, or PBMCs; the material itself was cDNA or gDNA.

Original processing notes: Reference gene primer amplification in the assay estimated nucleated cell counts. Libraries were prepared by immunoSEQ multiplex PCR; TCRdb keeps only in-frame clonotypes and omits some of them. That table is the source of V, J and clone size, and D and trimming were worked out from the DNA. The repertoire consists of roughly 200,000 clones, with more than 75% occurring once and the leading ten covering approximately 9%. This CDR3 has 18 amino acids. With V trimmed by 1 base and J by 1 base, 7 bases remained unmatched. From germline, CDR1 is LNHDA and CDR2 SQIVND (reference sequence).

Sequenced sample: peripheral blood. The TCR sequence derives from a woman aged 45-65 years with active or convalescent COVID-19. This chain joins TRBV19 and TRBJ1-5; 10 nucleotides align to TRBD1. The CDR3 coding sequence is TGTGCCAGTAGTATAGTTGGGGGACAGGGGACGAGCAATCAGCCCCAGCATTTT. Translation: CASSIVGGQGTSNQPQHF. Full variable domain (rest looked up from reference TRBV19 and TRBJ1-5): DGGITQSPKYLFRKEGQNVTLSCEQNLNHDAMYWYRQDPGQGLRLIYYSQIVNDFQKGDIAEGYSVSREKKESFPLTVTSAQKNPTAFYLCASSIVGGQGTSNQPQHFGDGTRLSIL.